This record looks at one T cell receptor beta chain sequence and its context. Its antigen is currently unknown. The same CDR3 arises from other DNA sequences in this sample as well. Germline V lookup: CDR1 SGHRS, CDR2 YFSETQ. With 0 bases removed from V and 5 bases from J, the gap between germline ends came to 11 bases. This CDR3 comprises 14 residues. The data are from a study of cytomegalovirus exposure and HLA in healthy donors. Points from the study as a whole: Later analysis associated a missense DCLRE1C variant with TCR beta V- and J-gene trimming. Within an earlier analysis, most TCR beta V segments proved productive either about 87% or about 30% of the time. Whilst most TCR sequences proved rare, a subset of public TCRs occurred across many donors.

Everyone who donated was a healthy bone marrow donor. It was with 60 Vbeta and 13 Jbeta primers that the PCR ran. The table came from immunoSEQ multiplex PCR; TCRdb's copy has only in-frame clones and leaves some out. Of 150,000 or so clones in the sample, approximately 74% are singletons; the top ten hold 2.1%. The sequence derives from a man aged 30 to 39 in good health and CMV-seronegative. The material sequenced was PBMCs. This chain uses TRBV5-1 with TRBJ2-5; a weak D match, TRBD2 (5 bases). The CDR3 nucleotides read TGCGCCAGCAGCTTGGAAGGTCGAGGGGAGACCCAGTACTTC. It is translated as CASSLEGRGETQYF.